Sequencing of this TCR beta chain was carried out in a study of OX40 agonist ivuxolimab in advanced cancers. Produced via immunoSEQ multiplex PCR; TCRdb's table is partial and in-frame only. The data hold about 72,000 clones, with 89% observed a single time. Autoimmune disease history or systemic immunosuppression disqualified patients. The receptor was isolated from an adult with an advanced solid tumor such as melanoma, head and neck, liver or kidney cancer. The sequences come from CD4+ or CD8+ T cells sorted from blood, collected in a trial of the OX40 agonist ivuxolimab.

The CDR3 region is CASSAVSASYEQYF. The CDR3 nucleotides are TGTGCCAGCAGTGCAGTATCAGCCTCCTACGAGCAGTACTTC. This chain joins TRBV6-1 and TRBJ2-7; D unclear. The germline V gene encodes CDR1 MNHNS and CDR2 SASEGT. The V and J ends lost 4 bases and 0 bases respectively, with 10 bases between them. The CDR3 is made up of 14 amino acids.